Following are 17 T cell receptor beta chains from one sample sequenced in a study of regulatory T cells in long-lasting Graves disease. This sample's time point: newly diagnosed GD, antithyroid drugs for less than 3 months. PBMC RNA served as the TCR library source. Construction of the TCR beta libraries employed iRepertoire HTBI primers in conjunction with Arm-PCR of CDR3 regions. TCRdb itself ran the multiplex PCR reads through MiXCR, one entry per CDR3 protein. The sample lists fewer than 550,000 distinct CDR3 sequences, 15% to 20% seen once, with around 25% in the top ten. These data are also associated with another study on T cells in Graves' hyperthyroidism and ophthalmopathy.

The source material was peripheral blood mononuclear cells (PBMCs), sampled at new diagnosis, from a patient treated with antithyroid drugs. All receptors derive from a woman aged 35-60 years with Graves disease.

The chain joins TRBV19 to TRBJ2-3; 9 bases match TRBD1. Germline CDR1 and CDR2: LNHDA and SQIVND (reference sequence). The CDR3 extends over 14 amino acids. V trimming: 5 bases; J trimming: 7 bases; junction bases outside the gene matches: 7. The CDR3 nucleotides read TGTGCCAGTAGTCACAGGGGGCAGGAAAATACGCAGTATTTT. Translated: CASSHRGQENTQYF.

This clonotype was detected many times. This chain connects TRBV6-1 to TRBJ2-5, with a tentative D call TRBD1 (6 bases). Germline V gives CDR1 MNHNS, CDR2 SASEGT. V lost 6 bases and J 3 bases, leaving 11 bases between the germline ends. This CDR3 comprises 13 residues. CDR3 DNA: TGTGCCAGCAGATTCGGACAGAAAGAGACCCAGTACTTC. It codes for CASRFGQKETQYF.

A remark on this clonotype: This may arise from a read error, as a much more abundant clone is one base away. The rearrangement joins TRBV2 to TRBJ1-1; 9 bases align to TRBD1. CDR3 size: 15 residues. Unmatched junction bases numbered 9, after V lost 6 bases and J lost 4 bases. Germline assignment: CDR1 SNHLY and CDR2 FYNNEI. CDR3 DNA sequence: TGTGCCAGCAGCACGGGACAGGGCGGTGGCACTGAAGCTTTCTTT. It yields the protein CASSTGQGGGTEAFF.

In its sample, this clonotype was seen many times. The V gene is TRBV5-1, the J gene TRBJ2-1; unclear D gene. CDR1 and CDR2 (germline): SGHRS, YFSETQ. The CDR3 consists of 15 residues. V was cut by 2 bases and J by 4 bases, with 13 bases left in between. The CDR3 DNA is TGCGCCAGCAGCTTCCGGGCGGCCGGATACAATGAGCAGTTCTTC. It codes for CASSFRAAGYNEQFF. The full variable domain, with the rest looked up from reference TRBV5-1 and TRBJ2-1, is KAGVTQTPRYLIKTRGQQVTLSCSPISGHRSVSWYQQTPGQGLQFLFEYFSETQRNKGNFPGRFSGRQFSNSRSEMNVSTLELGDSALYLCASSFRAAGYNEQFFGPGTRLTVL.

In this sample, this clonotype turned up a few times. Here the CDR3 DNA reads TGTGCCAGTACCCCGGGACTAGCGGGGGGGGTTGCAGATACGCAGTATTTT. It specifies CASTPGLAGGVADTQYF. The V call is TRBV19, the J call TRBJ2-3; TRBD2 agrees at 16 bases. CDR3 length: 17 residues. V gave up 7 bases and J gave up 4 bases; unmatched junction bases: 8. Germline values: CDR1 LNHDA, CDR2 SQIVND (reference sequence).

This clonotype appeared many times. The genes are TRBV2 and TRBJ2-1, with 9 bases matching TRBD1. CDR1 and CDR2 from the germline V gene are SNHLY and FYNNEI. V gave up 8 bases and J gave up 2 bases; unmatched junction bases: 4. This CDR3 region has 14 residues. The CDR3 DNA reads as TGTGCCAGCCAACAGGGGGCAACCTACAATGAGCAGTTCTTC. It translates to CASQQGATYNEQFF.

This clonotype was seen at least ten times. V and J are TRBV28 and TRBJ2-5; D might be TRBD1 (5 bases). Germline V gene lookup returns CDR1 MDHEN and CDR2 SYDVKM. There are 13 residues in the CDR3. V shed 5 bases and J shed 6 bases, with 13 bases lying between them. This CDR3 reads CASSGQGLQTQYF. DNA of the CDR3: TGTGCCAGCAGTGGTCAGGGTCTGCAGACCCAGTACTTC.

The chain couples TRBV14 to TRBJ2-5; 7 bases are a match to TRBD2. The CDR3 contains 16 residues. CDR1 and CDR2 from the germline V gene are SGHDN and FVKESK. V lost 0 bases, J lost 6 bases, and 10 bases stayed unmatched. CDR3 loop: CASSQDFYGGLKTQYF. In DNA, the CDR3 is TGTGCCAGCAGCCAAGACTTCTACGGGGGGTTGAAGACCCAGTACTTC.

This clonotype was seen ten or more times. The chain recombines TRBV11-2 with TRBJ1-1; tentatively, D is TRBD1 (5 bases). The CDR3 runs 18 residues. The germline V gene has CDR1 SGHAT and CDR2 FQNNGV. V dropped 0 bases and J dropped 2 bases, with 19 bases sitting between them. The CDR3 is CASSLEPPGLGINTEAFF. The DNA for the CDR3 is TGTGCCAGCAGCTTAGAACCGCCGGGACTGGGGATAAACACTGAAGCTTTCTTT.

V and J are TRBV5-1 and TRBJ1-2, with 8 bases aligning to TRBD1. CDR1 and CDR2 (germline): SGHRS, YFSETQ. Losses at the gene ends were 7 bases for V and 9 bases for J; bases not matched to a gene: 14. The CDR3 sequence is 14 residues long. The CDR3 DNA sequence: TGCGCCAGCGCGAGGGGCCAGGGGGCTTTCAGCTACACCTTC. This translates into CASARGQGAFSYTF.

This clonotype occurred a few times. The chain's CDR3 is CASSPDGQGGNEQFF. For the CDR3, the DNA is TGTGCCAGCAGCCCAGATGGACAGGGAGGCAATGAGCAGTTCTTC. The chain recombines TRBV7-9 with TRBJ2-1, with 8 positions matching TRBD1. Looked up from germline, CDR1 is SEHNR and CDR2 is FQNEAQ (reference sequence). CDR3 length: 15 residues. V lost 5 bases and J lost 6; bases outside the gene matches: 9.

As for this clonotype: With a much larger clone just one base away, this may be a read error. Without the conserved terminal phenylalanine or tryptophan, this CDR3 likely stems from a read error. The chain combines TRBV5-5 with TRBJ2-5, with D possibly being TRBD1 (6 bases). Trimming pared 4 bases from V and 4 bases from J, leaving 17 bases between. Germline lookup yields CDR1 SGHKS and CDR2 YYEKEE (reference sequence). The CDR3 covers 15 residues. Here the CDR3 reads CASSQDQVTGETQYS. As DNA, the CDR3 is TGTGCCAGCAGCCAAGATCAGGTGACAGGAGAGACCCAGTACTCC.

This chain uses TRBV11-2 with TRBJ1-2; TRBD1 might be the D (6 bases). The V gene lost 3 bases and the J gene lost 4 bases, with 15 bases spanning the gap. Germline V lookup: CDR1 SGHAT, CDR2 FQNNGV. The CDR3 sequence is 15 residues long. CDR3 protein: CASSFGPDRSYGYTF. CDR3 coding DNA: TGTGCCAGCAGCTTTGGGCCGGACAGATCCTATGGCTACACCTTC.

The CDR3 sequence: CSADGGTREPQHF. In DNA form, the CDR3 reads TGCAGTGCTGATGGGGGGACCCGAGAGCCCCAGCATTTT. The J gene is TRBJ1-5, the V gene TRBV20-1; D is possibly TRBD1 (5 bases). V was shortened by 5 bases and J by 8 bases, with 16 bases between the two germline ends. The CDR3 spans 13 residues. Germline V lookup: CDR1 DFQATT, CDR2 SNEGSKA (reference sequence).

This chain links TRBV19 with TRBJ1-1; D is uncertain. CDR3 length: 13 amino acids. Germline CDR1 LNHDA, CDR2 SQIVND (reference sequence). V shed 5 bases and J shed 1 base, with 8 bases lying between them. DNA of the CDR3: TGTGCCAGTAGTGCGAACAGGAACACTGAAGCTTTCTTT. It is translated as CASSANRNTEAFF.

As concerns this clonotype: It may be a read error: a sequence one base away is much more abundant. The gene calls are TRBV12-3 or TRBV12-4 and TRBJ2-1; D is perhaps TRBD1 (6 bases). The CDR3 runs to 15 residues. In nucleotides, the CDR3 is TGTGCCAGCAGTTTAGCCGGGACAAGTAACAATGGGCAGTTCTTC. This gives the protein CASSLAGTSNNGQFF.

This clonotype was detected a few times. V usage is TRBV6-5 and J usage is TRBJ1-2; 9 bases line up with TRBD1. Trimming cost V 2 bases and J 8 bases; bases outside gene matches: 9. CDR3 length: 15 residues. CDR1 MNHEY and CDR2 SVGAGI come from the germline V gene. For the CDR3, the DNA is TGTGCCAGCAGTTACCAACAGGGGACAGGGAACGGCTACACCTTC. This codes for CASSYQQGTGNGYTF.